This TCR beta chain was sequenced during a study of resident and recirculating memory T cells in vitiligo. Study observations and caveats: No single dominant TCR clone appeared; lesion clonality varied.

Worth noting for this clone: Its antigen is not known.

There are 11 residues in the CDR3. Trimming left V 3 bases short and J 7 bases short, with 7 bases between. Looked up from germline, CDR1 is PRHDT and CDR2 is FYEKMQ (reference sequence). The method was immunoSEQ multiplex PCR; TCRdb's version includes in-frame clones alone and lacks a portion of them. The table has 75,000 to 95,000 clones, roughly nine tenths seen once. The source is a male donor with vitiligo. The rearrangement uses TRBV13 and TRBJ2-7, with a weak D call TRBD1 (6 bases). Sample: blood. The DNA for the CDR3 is TGTGCCAGCAGCTTCGGGACAGAGCAGTACTTC. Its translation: CASSFGTEQYF.